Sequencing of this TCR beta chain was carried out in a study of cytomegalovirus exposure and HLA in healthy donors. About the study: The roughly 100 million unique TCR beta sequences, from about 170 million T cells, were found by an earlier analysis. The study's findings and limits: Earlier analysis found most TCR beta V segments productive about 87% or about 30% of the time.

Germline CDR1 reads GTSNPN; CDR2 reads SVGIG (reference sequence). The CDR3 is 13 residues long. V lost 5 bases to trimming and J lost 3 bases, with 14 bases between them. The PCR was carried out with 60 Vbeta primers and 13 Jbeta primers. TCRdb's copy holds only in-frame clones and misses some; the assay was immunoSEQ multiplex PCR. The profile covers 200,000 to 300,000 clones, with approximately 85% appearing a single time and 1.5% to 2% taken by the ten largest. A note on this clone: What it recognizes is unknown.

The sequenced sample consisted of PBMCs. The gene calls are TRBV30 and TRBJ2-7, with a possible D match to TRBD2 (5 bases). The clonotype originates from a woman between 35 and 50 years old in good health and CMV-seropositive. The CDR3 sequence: CAWRTAGGYEQYF. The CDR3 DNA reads TGTGCCTGGCGTACAGCTGGAGGCTACGAGCAGTACTTC.